This is a list of T cell receptor beta chains from one sample in a study of blood T cell repertoires in COVID-19. TCRdb keeps only in-frame clones here, not all; method: immunoSEQ multiplex PCR. The sample records 80,000 to 95,000 clones, roughly 80% being singletons. Sequenced material: peripheral blood. The receptors shown here come from a woman of 80 years or more with active or convalescent COVID-19. CDR3s leave out the opening cysteine and the closing phenylalanine or tryptophan. D genes are given only for firm matches.

v_call	d_call	j_call	cdr3_aa
TRBV3-1/TRBV3-2	NA	TRBJ1-5	ASSQEAGYNQPQH
TRBV9	TRBD1	TRBJ1-4	ASSVGWDSFEKLF
TRBV25-1	TRBD1	TRBJ2-6	ASSESTGGDGANVLT
TRBV3-1/TRBV3-2	NA	TRBJ1-1	ASSYTGRNTEAF
TRBV4-1	TRBD1	TRBJ2-1	ASSLGTGSYNEQF
TRBV12-3/TRBV12-4	NA	TRBJ1-1	ASSSLTAEAF
TRBV21-1	NA	TRBJ1-5	ASSKMSGYSNQPQH
TRBV5-1	TRBD1	TRBJ1-4	ASSYQGASEKLF
TRBV5-1	TRBD2	TRBJ2-5	ASSFRGRQSQETQY
TRBV24-1	TRBD2	TRBJ2-2	ATGLAGANTGELF
TRBV7-2	NA	TRBJ1-1	ASSQLSEAF
TRBV4-1	NA	TRBJ2-2	ASRPGGPGELF
TRBV10-3	NA	TRBJ2-7	AISESKRSSYEQY
TRBV3-1/TRBV3-2	NA	TRBJ2-1	ASSQVRLRPSYNEQF
TRBV20-1	NA	TRBJ2-7	SASREEDYEQY
TRBV30	NA	TRBJ1-5	AWSFGSGNQPQH
TRBV5-5	TRBD2	TRBJ2-7	ASSLIAGDSYEQY
TRBV15	NA	TRBJ1-1	ATSRDRKGTEAF
TRBV7-3	NA	TRBJ1-3	ASSLTGGTGNTIY
TRBV6-5	NA	TRBJ2-5	ASRRVWGQGETQY
TRBV5-6	NA	TRBJ1-5	ASSPGVGGLVPQH
TRBV3-1/TRBV3-2	NA	TRBJ1-2	ASSLIQGESGYT
TRBV6-1	NA	TRBJ1-2	ASSDSVYGYT
TRBV5-4	TRBD1	TRBJ2-7	ASSHPDRVHEQY
TRBV2	TRBD2	TRBJ2-5	ASILGGTEETQY
TRBV2	NA	TRBJ1-1	ASSPESKGTEAF
TRBV4-2	TRBD1	TRBJ2-1	ASSRDRGGYNEQF
TRBV19	TRBD1	TRBJ1-2	ASISLGGTGGEYGHT
TRBV5-8	NA	TRBJ1-2	ASSPVYGYT
TRBV10-3	NA	TRBJ2-1	AISEFRSYNEQF
TRBV5-1	NA	TRBJ1-4	ASSLGGAEEEKLF
TRBV5-1	NA	TRBJ1-5	ASSYGGADNQPQH
TRBV19	TRBD1	TRBJ1-5	ASSIGQGLNQPQH
TRBV2	NA	TRBJ2-1	ASSENFSSYNEQF
TRBV5-1	NA	TRBJ1-1	ASSLAPESFTEAF
TRBV11-3	TRBD2	TRBJ2-1	ASSESGSYLDEQF
TRBV15	TRBD2	TRBJ2-1	ATSREGGTAGGDEQF
TRBV19	NA	TRBJ1-2	ASRPPGQLSPGYT
TRBV18	NA	TRBJ1-1	ASSRQGMIMNTEAF
TRBV5-4	TRBD1	TRBJ2-6	ASNPGTGISFISGANVLT
TRBV10-3	NA	TRBJ1-2	AISGASNYGYT
TRBV7-2	NA	TRBJ1-3	ASSPTGYSGNTIY
TRBV5-4	TRBD2	TRBJ2-7	ASKLAGNNEQY
TRBV18	TRBD1	TRBJ2-1	ASSPPNRGAYNEQF
TRBV13	TRBD2	TRBJ2-1	ASSPRGLAGVPYNEQF
TRBV7-9	NA	TRBJ1-1	ASSSFGTGDTEAF
TRBV27	NA	TRBJ1-1	ASSFIQGNTEAF
TRBV20-1	NA	TRBJ1-1	SASDYTEAF
TRBV19	TRBD1	TRBJ1-1	ASSSVQGFVNTEAF